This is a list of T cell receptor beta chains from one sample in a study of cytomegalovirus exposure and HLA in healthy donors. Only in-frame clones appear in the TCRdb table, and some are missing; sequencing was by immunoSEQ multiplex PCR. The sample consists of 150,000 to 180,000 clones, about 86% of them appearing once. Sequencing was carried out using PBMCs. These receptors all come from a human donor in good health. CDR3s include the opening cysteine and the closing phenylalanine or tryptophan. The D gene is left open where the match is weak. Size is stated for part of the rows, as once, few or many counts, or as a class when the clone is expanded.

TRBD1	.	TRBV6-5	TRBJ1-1	CASSYPGQPQLSFF	TGTGCCAGCAGTTACCCGGGACAGCCTCAATTGTCTTTCTTT
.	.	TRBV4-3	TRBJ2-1	CASSQDYGGAVSSYNEQFF	TGCGCCAGCAGCCAAGATTATGGGGGGGCCGTAAGCTCCTACAATGAGCAGTTCTTC
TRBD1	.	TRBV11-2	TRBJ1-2	CASSSPRGPDYGYTF	TGTGCCAGCAGCTCACCCAGGGGGCCTGACTATGGCTACACCTTC
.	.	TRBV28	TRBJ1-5	CASSSDRIVNQPQHF	TGTGCCAGCAGCTCTGACAGAATCGTCAATCAGCCCCAGCATTTT
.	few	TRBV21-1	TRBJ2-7	CASSKALTGQGNYEQYF	TGTGCCAGCAGCAAAGCGCTAACAGGACAGGGCAACTACGAGCAGTACTTC
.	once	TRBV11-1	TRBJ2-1	CASSLTGTNEQFF	TGTGCCAGCAGCTTGACAGGGACTAATGAGCAGTTCTTC
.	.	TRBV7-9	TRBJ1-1	CASSLVSGTYEAFF	TGTGCCAGCAGCTTAGTGTCAGGGACATATGAAGCTTTCTTT
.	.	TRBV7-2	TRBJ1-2	CASIAVGQGNYGYTF	TGTGCCAGCATCGCGGTAGGGCAGGGTAACTATGGCTACACCTTC
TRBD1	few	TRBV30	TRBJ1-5	CAWSVSRTGGSSNQPQHF	TGTGCCTGGAGTGTTTCCCGGACAGGGGGCTCGAGCAATCAGCCCCAGCATTTT
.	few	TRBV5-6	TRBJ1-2	CASSLGTVYGYTF	TGTGCCAGCAGCTTGGGGACAGTCTATGGCTACACCTTC